This TCR beta chain is from a study of T cells in Graves' hyperthyroidism and ophthalmopathy. General observations from the study: Peripheral blood also featured most of the thyroid clonotypes expanded above 0.001.

Using RNA transcripts as the source, TCR beta CDR3 regions were amplified. RT-PCR in the first round (using the HTBI primer set) targeted the TCR CDR3. TCRdb re-derived calls from the multiplex PCR reads in MiXCR, one entry per CDR3 protein. The sample lists more than 500,000 distinct CDR3 sequences; around 15% were seen once. Worth noting for this clonotype: No antigen is known for it.

In the ophthalmopathy cohort, Clinical Activity Score was at least 3, NOSPECS grade at least 4, and duration under 3 months. Sequenced material: blood. The receptor was derived from a woman aged 30 to 39 with Graves' ophthalmopathy.

The CDR3 DNA reads TGTGCCAGCAGGGGAAAACAGGGGGCGGTGGAGACCCAGTACTTC. Amino acid sequence: CASRGKQGAVETQYF. The chain recombines TRBV6-2 or TRBV6-3 with TRBJ2-5; 9 bases are a match to TRBD1. The CDR3 is 15 residues long. V shed 6 bases, J shed 5 bases, and the junction held 10 bases outside the gene matches. Looked up from germline, CDR1 is MNHEY and CDR2 is SVGEGT.